This TCR beta chain stems from a study of cytomegalovirus exposure and HLA in healthy donors. Study-wide findings and caveats: The study put 150 to 200 TCR beta chains on its list as cytomegalovirus-associated.

The V and J ends lost 5 bases and 1 base, in that order; junction bases with no gene match: 7. The CDR3 is 15 amino acids. The V gene's germline CDR1 is LGHNA and CDR2 YSLEER. In the case of this clone: The antigen is not known.

This table comes from immunoSEQ multiplex PCR, and its TCRdb copy is limited to in-frame clones, with some not included. The table records approximately 270,000 clones, 65% to 90% of them present only once. The sequence was collected from a woman between 18 and 29 years old in good health and CMV-seronegative. The sequenced sample was PBMCs. This chain links TRBV4-3 with TRBJ1-2; TRBD1 agrees at 7 bases. CDR3 in amino acids: CASSSRGLGNYGYTF. CDR3 in DNA: TGCGCCAGCAGCTCTAGGGGGCTGGGTAACTATGGCTACACCTTC.